This passage covers 28 T cell receptor beta chains from one sample sequenced in a study of T cells of healthy individuals. TCRdb re-called the 5' RACE reads with MiXCR, one entry per CDR3 protein. The table shows about 82,000 distinct CDR3 sequences, with approximately 5.4% occurring only once. Every receptor here comes from a female donor in good health.

This clonotype was counted ten times or more. V is TRBV7-2 and J is TRBJ1-1; 7 nucleotides agree with TRBD1. Germline V lookup: CDR1 SGHTA, CDR2 FQGNSA. The J segment lost 6 bases and the V segment lost 4 bases, leaving 14 bases of the junction unmatched. CDR3 length: 16 residues. CDR3: CASSYGPGWDRSEAFF. CDR3 bases: TGTGCCAGCAGCTACGGGCCGGGATGGGACAGATCTGAAGCTTTCTTT.

This clonotype has only a few counts. J is TRBJ2-2 and V is TRBV29-1; 12 bases fit TRBD1. V was clipped by 1 base and J by 5 bases; unmatched bases: 8. The CDR3 consists of 17 residues. Germline V gene data show CDR1 as SQVTM and CDR2 as ANQGSEA. CDR3 sequence reads: CSVEARGQGARTGELFF. The CDR3 region has the DNA TGCAGCGTTGAAGCCCGGGGACAGGGGGCTCGAACCGGGGAGCTGTTTTTT.

This clonotype was detected ten times or more. The gene calls are TRBV12-3 or TRBV12-4 and TRBJ2-5; D might be TRBD1 (6 bases). There are 14 residues in the CDR3. Trimming took 6 bases from V and 1 from J, leaving 12 bases between them. The CDR3 loop is CASSHPDSQETQYF. The DNA of the CDR3 is TGTGCCAGCAGCCATCCGGACAGCCAAGAGACCCAGTACTTC.

Here the CDR3 reads CAVERTSGRYNEQFF. DNA for the CDR3: TGTGCCGTGGAGAGGACTAGCGGGAGATACAATGAGCAGTTCTTC. V gene TRBV30 combines with J gene TRBJ2-1; 13 bases are shared with TRBD2. J was trimmed by 4 bases and V by 8 bases; bases with no gene match: 8. The length of the CDR3 is 15 residues. Germline V gene data show CDR1 as GTSNPN and CDR2 as SVGIG (reference sequence).

J is TRBJ1-1 and V is TRBV28; D is undetermined. Germline assignment: CDR1 MDHEN and CDR2 SYDVKM. The CDR3 runs to 15 residues. V lost 6 bases, J lost 0 bases, and 14 bases lay in between. The CDR3 DNA reads as TGTGCCAGCAGGCACCATGCTTTAATGAACACTGAAGCTTTCTTT. This translates into CASRHHALMNTEAFF.

This clonotype has at least ten counts. The rearrangement links TRBV7-3 to TRBJ2-6; D call uncertain. CDR1 is SGHTA, CDR2 FQGTGA, per germline. V dropped 2 bases and J dropped 2 bases, with 7 bases sitting between them. The CDR3 is 15 residues long. DNA for the CDR3: TGTGCCAGCAGCTTAGGGGTCGCTGGGGCCAACGTCCTGACTTTC. As protein: CASSLGVAGANVLTF.

This clonotype was picked up many times. The V and J genes are TRBV5-4 and TRBJ2-1, with D possibly being TRBD2 (5 bases). CDR3 size: 14 residues. Looked up from germline, CDR1 is SGHNT and CDR2 is YYREEE (reference sequence). The V gene lost 4 bases and the J gene lost 3 bases, with 11 bases spanning the gap. For the CDR3, the DNA is TGTGCCAGCAGCCTTCCGGGAAACTACAATGAGCAGTTCTTC. It is translated as CASSLPGNYNEQFF.

This clonotype was seen at least ten times. The gene calls are TRBV2 and TRBJ2-4; no clear D. Germline CDR1 SNHLY, CDR2 FYNNEI. V shed 5 bases and J shed 0 bases, with 11 bases lying between them. CDR3 size: 15 residues. The CDR3, as DNA: TGTGCCAGCAGTAATCAAATGCTAGCCAAAAACATTCAGTACTTC. This codes for CASSNQMLAKNIQYF.

As to this clonotype: Sequence at one end of the junction differs from germline and may be a read error. This chain joins TRBV29-1 and TRBJ2-1; D may be TRBD2 (6 bases). The CDR3 sequence is 13 residues long. Germline assignment: CDR1 SQVTM and CDR2 ANQGSEA. CDR3 DNA sequence: TGCAGCGTGGACTCTTTTGGAGGGAGTGAGCAGGTCTTC. This translates into CSVDSFGGSEQVF.

The chain recombines TRBV5-6 with TRBJ2-5; possible D gene TRBD2, 5 bases. CDR1 is SGHDT and CDR2 is YYEEEE in the germline V gene. The CDR3 runs 14 residues. The ends were cut back, 3 bases at V and 4 bases at J, with 13 bases in the middle. The CDR3 DNA is TGTGCCAGCAGCTCCGTTCGGGAAGGAGAGACCCAGTACTTC. Translating it yields CASSSVREGETQYF.

This clonotype was detected ten times or more. The gene calls are TRBV9 and TRBJ2-7; the match to TRBD1 covers 9 bases. V trimming: 4 bases; J trimming: 4 bases; junction bases outside the gene matches: 12. CDR1 SGDLS and CDR2 YYNGEE come from the germline V gene. The length of the CDR3 is 16 residues. CDR3 nucleotides: TGTGCCAGCAGCCCCAGGGACAGGGTGGACGGGTACGAGCAGTACTTC. Translation gives CASSPRDRVDGYEQYF.

Ten or more counts support this clonotype. The chain couples TRBV12-3 or TRBV12-4 to TRBJ2-7; TRBD1 aligns across 7 bases. With 6 bases clipped from V and 5 bases from J, the junction kept 10 bases outside the gene matches. The CDR3 covers 14 residues. The CDR3: CASSYTSTGNEQYF. As DNA, the CDR3 is TGTGCCAGCAGCTACACATCGACAGGGAACGAGCAGTACTTC.

This clonotype was counted many times. The rearrangement uses TRBV29-1 and TRBJ2-1; D ambiguous. V was pared by 4 bases and J by 5 bases, with 15 bases between. Germline-derived CDR1 and CDR2 are SQVTM and ANQGSEA. CDR3 length equals 14 residues. DNA of the CDR3: TGCAGCGTTGTGAGAGGCGTTAGAAACAATGAGCAGTTCTTC. Translated, it gives CSVVRGVRNNEQFF.

This clonotype was found many times. The CDR3, as DNA: TGTGCCAGCAGTTCGCCAGCTCTAGCGGGAGTCCACAATGAGCAGTTCTTC. Its protein product is CASSSPALAGVHNEQFF. The rearrangement joins TRBV27 to TRBJ2-1; TRBD2 aligns across 10 bases. CDR1 is MNHEY, CDR2 SMNVEV, per germline (reference sequence). With 4 bases clipped from V and 5 bases from J, the junction kept 11 bases outside the gene matches. The CDR3 is made up of 17 amino acids.

This clonotype was seen many times. The chain carries TRBV9 and TRBJ2-3; D uncertain. V lost 3 bases and J lost 0, with 2 bases in between. CDR1 is SGDLS, CDR2 YYNGEE, per germline. CDR3 length equals 12 residues. This CDR3 is CASSASTDTQYF. CDR3 coding DNA: TGTGCCAGCAGCGCGAGCACAGATACGCAGTATTTT.

There are many counts of this clonotype. This chain links TRBV5-1 with TRBJ2-6; D ambiguous. Trimming took 4 bases from V and 0 from J, leaving 5 bases between them. The germline gives CDR1 SGHRS, CDR2 YFSETQ. This CDR3 contains 14 residues. The CDR3, as DNA: TGCGCCAGCAGCCCAGGCTCTGGGGCCAACGTCCTGACTTTC. Translated: CASSPGSGANVLTF.

This clonotype was seen at least ten times. The gene calls are TRBV20-1 and TRBJ2-2; D gene ambiguous. The CDR3 length is 11 residues. Germline CDR1 DFQATT, CDR2 SNEGSKA (reference sequence). V was shortened by 5 bases and J by 13 bases, with 14 bases between the two germline ends. The CDR3 loop reads CSAETPGGLFF. CDR3 coding DNA: TGCAGTGCTGAGACACCGGGCGGGCTGTTTTTT.

This clonotype was found many times. The chain is built from TRBV4-1 and TRBJ2-1; a weak D match, TRBD1 (5 bases). This CDR3 is built from 16 residues. Germline lookup yields CDR1 MGHRA and CDR2 YSYEKL. V gave up 1 base and J gave up 10 bases, with 20 bases separating them. CDR3 sequence reads: CASSQVIQGLGREQFF. CDR3 sequence (DNA): TGCGCCAGCAGCCAAGTTATCCAGGGCTTAGGTCGGGAGCAGTTCTTC.

V and J are TRBV6-6 and TRBJ1-5, with 8 bases lining up with TRBD1. Germline lookup yields CDR1 MNHNY and CDR2 SVGAGI (reference sequence). Unmatched junction bases numbered 6, after V lost 6 bases and J lost 2 bases. There are 15 residues in the CDR3. The CDR3 loop is CASSTLTGGNQPQHF. The CDR3 DNA reads TGTGCCAGCAGCACGTTGACAGGGGGCAATCAGCCCCAGCATTTT.

This clonotype was observed at least ten times. The chain combines TRBV27 with TRBJ2-7; TRBD1 agrees at 7 bases. The germline gives CDR1 MNHEY, CDR2 SMNVEV (reference sequence). Germline trimming cut 4 bases from V and 0 bases from J; bases unmatched to any gene: 9. This CDR3 spans 16 amino acids. This chain's CDR3 is CASSSRQGFSSYEQYF. CDR3 coding DNA: TGTGCCAGCAGTTCCCGACAGGGCTTTAGCTCCTACGAGCAGTACTTC.

Ten or more counts support this clonotype. The chain is built from TRBV18 and TRBJ1-1; weak D call: TRBD1 (6 bases). This CDR3 is built from 15 residues. Trimming pared 5 bases from V and 2 bases from J, leaving 15 bases between. The germline gives CDR1 KGHSH, CDR2 LQKENI. CDR3 sequence reads: CASSVLDSRNTEAFF. In DNA form, the CDR3 reads TGTGCCAGCTCAGTTCTGGACAGCCGTAACACTGAAGCTTTCTTT.

This clonotype was seen repeatedly, ten times or more. This chain uses TRBV3-1 with TRBJ2-1; D might be TRBD2 (5 bases). Germline V gene data show CDR1 as LGHDT and CDR2 as YNNKEL (reference sequence). This CDR3 is built from 15 residues. Trimming removed 1 base from V and 4 bases from J, with 11 bases in between. CDR3 in amino acids: CASSQAVGGYNEQFF. The CDR3 nucleotides read TGTGCCAGCAGCCAAGCTGTCGGAGGTTACAATGAGCAGTTCTTC.

The V and J genes are TRBV9 and TRBJ2-3; 8 nucleotides align to TRBD2. This CDR3 is built from 16 residues. With 4 bases clipped from V and 4 bases from J, the junction kept 11 bases outside the gene matches. Germline lookup yields CDR1 SGDLS and CDR2 YYNGEE. The CDR3 loop is CASSPAAGAPADTQYF. The CDR3 region has the DNA TGTGCCAGCAGCCCCGCAGCGGGAGCCCCAGCAGATACGCAGTATTTT. Full variable domain (rest looked up from reference TRBV9 and TRBJ2-3): DSGVTQTPKHLITATGQRVTLRCSPRSGDLSVYWYQQSLDQGLQFLIQYYNGEERAKGNILERFSAQQFPDLHSELNLSSLELGDSALYFCASSPAAGAPADTQYFGPGTRLTVL.

Many counts were recorded for this clonotype. The chain carries TRBV28 and TRBJ2-1, with 12 positions matching TRBD2. CDR1 and CDR2 (germline): MDHEN, SYDVKM. The ends lost 6 bases at V and 10 bases at J; junction bases unmatched: 13. The CDR3 runs to 16 residues. The CDR3: CASSSSTSGRVGEQFF. CDR3 coding DNA: TGTGCCAGCAGCTCGTCGACTAGCGGGAGAGTTGGGGAGCAGTTCTTC.

This clonotype occurred a few times. As DNA, the CDR3 is TGTGCCAGTAGTATGAGGACAGGGCATGGTGGAGATGAGCAGTTCTTC. Protein sequence: CASSMRTGHGGDEQFF. This chain uses TRBV19 with TRBJ2-1, with 8 bases aligning to TRBD1. Unmatched junction bases numbered 12, after V lost 3 bases and J lost 8 bases. The CDR3 covers 16 residues. CDR1 and CDR2 (germline): LNHDA, SQIVND (reference sequence).

In its sample, this clonotype was seen many times. The V gene is TRBV6-2 or TRBV6-3, the J gene TRBJ2-1; D remains ambiguous. V was clipped by 2 bases and J by 3 bases, with 8 bases between them. This CDR3 region has 14 residues. Germline CDR1 reads MNHEY; CDR2 reads SVGEGT. CDR3 protein: CASSYVSFYNEQFF. The CDR3 bases are TGTGCCAGCAGTTACGTCAGTTTCTACAATGAGCAGTTCTTC.

This clonotype was found many times. V gene TRBV7-2 combines with J gene TRBJ2-1; TRBD2 matches at 7 bases. The CDR3 runs 15 residues. Unmatched junction bases numbered 9, after V lost 0 bases and J lost 10 bases. CDR1 is SGHTA and CDR2 is FQGNSA in the germline V gene. The CDR3, as DNA: TGTGCCAGCAGCTTAGCGCAGGGCGGGAGTGGGGAGCAGTTCTTC. It yields the protein CASSLAQGGSGEQFF.

In its sample, this clonotype was seen many times. The chain combines TRBV5-1 with TRBJ2-7; 7 bases map to TRBD2. Per the germline V gene, CDR1 is SGHRS and CDR2 is YFSETQ. The CDR3 totals 16 residues. After removal of 4 bases from V and 2 bases from J, the junction contained 12 bases not matched to a gene. CDR3 sequence (DNA): TGCGCCAGCAGCCAAGAGCCAAGCGGGGCTACCTACGAGCAGTACTTC. Encoded protein: CASSQEPSGATYEQYF.